The 10 T cell receptor beta chains listed next were all sequenced from one sample in a study of Ad26.COV2.S vaccination and SARS-CoV-2 variants. Treatment of the sample: approximately 18 received Ad26.COV2.S at low or high dose, single or two shots; roughly 5 received placebo; per-sample allocation not given. Following the first vaccine or placebo injection, samples were taken on day 63. Method: immunoSEQ multiplex PCR; TCRdb's copy keeps in-frame clones and lacks some. In the table there are more than 300,000 clones, around four fifths of which are singletons. The material sequenced was peripheral blood, taken in a trial of Ad26.COV2.S vaccine versus placebo. These receptors were collected from a person aged 18 to 59 who received the Ad26.COV2.S COVID-19 vaccine or a placebo.

The gene calls are TRBV4-1 and TRBJ1-1, with 8 nucleotides matching TRBD1. Losses at the gene ends were 8 bases for V and 5 bases for J; bases not matched to a gene: 13. Germline CDR1 is MGHRA and CDR2 is YSYEKL. The CDR3 has 15 amino acids. Here the CDR3 reads CASAAGAGGVTEAFF. In DNA form, the CDR3 reads TGCGCCAGCGCCGCAGGGGCAGGGGGCGTTACTGAAGCTTTCTTT.

The V and J genes are TRBV11-1 and TRBJ2-1, with D unclear. The V end was cut by 1 base, the J end by 1 base, with 8 bases between. The V gene's germline CDR1 is SGHAT and CDR2 FQDESV (reference sequence). CDR3 length equals 15 residues. The CDR3 protein is CASSLGLASYNEQFF. The CDR3 bases are TGTGCCAGCAGCTTAGGTCTGGCGTCCTACAATGAGCAGTTCTTC.

This chain connects TRBV5-6 to TRBJ1-2; tentative D call: TRBD1 (6 bases). The CDR3 spans 15 residues. The germline V gene encodes CDR1 SGHDT and CDR2 YYEEEE. Trimming left V 0 bases short and J 8 bases short, with 17 bases between. DNA for the CDR3: TGTGCCAGCAGCTTGGACATGGGCCTAACAGGGGGCTACACCTTC. It is translated as CASSLDMGLTGGYTF.

In regard to this clone: Different DNA sequences within this sample yield the same CDR3. This chain links TRBV6-5 with TRBJ1-2, with D perhaps matching TRBD1 (6 bases). V shed 5 bases and J shed 2 bases, with 9 bases lying between them. The CDR3 runs to 13 residues. The germline V gene has CDR1 MNHEY and CDR2 SVGAGI. CDR3 in DNA: TGTGCCAGCAGTCGGGACAACAACTATGGCTACACCTTC. Translating gives CASSRDNNYGYTF.

Concerning this clone itself: The sample contains more than one DNA sequence encoding this CDR3. The rearrangement links TRBV7-8 to TRBJ1-2; D remains ambiguous. Germline V CDR1 and CDR2: SGHVS, FQNEAQ. Between the trimmed V and J ends, which lost 5 bases and 4 bases, there was a span of 5 bases. This CDR3 comprises 11 residues. The CDR3 DNA follows: TGTGCCAGCAGCCCCTCCTATGGCTACACCTTC. This translates into CASSPSYGYTF.

The V call is TRBV7-9, the J call TRBJ2-2; the D is unclear. Germline CDR1 and CDR2: SEHNR and FQNEAQ (reference sequence). The CDR3 runs to 15 residues. V lost 2 bases and J 3 bases, leaving 10 bases between the germline ends. The CDR3 protein is CASSLWFADTGELFF. Written as DNA, the CDR3 is TGTGCCAGCAGCTTATGGTTTGCGGACACCGGGGAGCTGTTTTTT.

The chain joins TRBV7-3 to TRBJ2-2; D is ambiguous. This CDR3 region has 19 residues. The germline gives CDR1 SGHTA, CDR2 FQGTGA. The ends were cut back, 1 base at V and 0 bases at J, with 18 bases in the middle. CDR3 coding DNA: TGTGCCAGCAGCTTAATAGCCGACTTGGGGTTCGCGAACACCGGGGAGCTGTTTTTT. Translated, it gives CASSLIADLGFANTGELFF. Filled out from reference TRBV7-3 and TRBJ2-2, the complete variable domain reads GAGVSQTPSNKVTEKGKYVELRCDPISGHTALYWYRQSLGQGPEFLIYFQGTGAADDSGLPNDRFFAVRPEGSVSTLKIQRTERGDSAVYLCASSLIADLGFANTGELFFGEGSRLTVL.

The V gene is TRBV4-1, the J gene TRBJ1-2; D ambiguous. The CDR3 loop spans 15 amino acids. V lost 0 bases to trimming and J lost 8 bases, with 16 bases between them. Per the germline V gene, CDR1 is MGHRA and CDR2 is YSYEKL. CDR3 region: CASSQDQTPVRGYTF. CDR3 nucleotide sequence: TGCGCCAGCAGCCAAGATCAAACCCCGGTAAGGGGCTACACCTTC.

CDR3 sequence reads: CASSLGEGIDDYTF. The CDR3 coding sequence is TGTGCCAGCAGTTTAGGTGAGGGAATTGATGACTACACCTTC. V is TRBV27 and J is TRBJ1-2; D is uncertain. This CDR3 is built from 14 residues. Trimming took 2 bases from V and 10 from J, leaving 17 bases between them. CDR1 is MNHEY, CDR2 SMNVEV, per germline (reference sequence).

The chain has TRBV18 and TRBJ1-3, with D hard to call. Trimming took 3 bases from V and 8 from J, leaving 11 bases between them. The CDR3 totals 13 residues. The germline V gene encodes CDR1 KGHSH and CDR2 LQKENI. CDR3 amino acids: CASSPTDGHTIYF. The CDR3 bases are TGTGCCAGCTCACCCACGGACGGACACACCATATATTTT.